The 21 T cell receptor beta chains below all came from one sample that was sequenced in a study of blood T cell repertoires in COVID-19. Clones were sequenced by immunoSEQ multiplex PCR, and TCRdb holds only the in-frame ones, with some missing. Here the sample spans fewer than 400,000 clones, roughly 91% being singletons. Input material: peripheral blood. The receptors were gathered from a woman aged 30 to 39 with COVID-19, enrolled during active disease.

This clone was counted only a few times. DNA of the CDR3: TGCGCCAGCAGCCAAGTAGGTCTCCCAAGGGGGTTCAATCAGCCCCAGCATTTT. As protein: CASSQVGLPRGFNQPQHF. The chain has TRBV4-1 and TRBJ1-5, with a tentative D call TRBD1 (6 bases). This CDR3 spans 18 amino acids. Germline CDR1 reads MGHRA; CDR2 reads YSYEKL. Trimming stripped 1 base from V and 3 bases from J, with 19 bases between.

The chain carries TRBV6-5 and TRBJ1-4; perhaps TRBD1 as D (6 bases). Germline CDR1 MNHEY, CDR2 SVGAGI. CDR3 size: 15 residues. Trimming stripped 6 bases from V and 7 bases from J, with 18 bases between. In DNA form, the CDR3 reads TGTGCCAGCAGGCCCACAGGGACGAGGGGTGAAAAACTGTTTTTT. It yields the protein CASRPTGTRGEKLFF.

The J gene is TRBJ1-2, the V gene TRBV27, with D hard to call. The CDR3 covers 13 residues. Trimming stripped 3 bases from V and 6 bases from J, with 11 bases between. CDR1 and CDR2 (germline): MNHEY, SMNVEV (reference sequence). The CDR3 here is CASSFTARNGYTF. For the CDR3, the DNA is TGTGCCAGCAGTTTTACGGCGCGGAATGGCTACACCTTC.

V and J are TRBV7-9 and TRBJ1-1, with a possible D match to TRBD1 (5 bases). Germline V gene lookup returns CDR1 SEHNR and CDR2 FQNEAQ (reference sequence). Trimming removed 5 bases at V and 6 bases at J, with 10 bases between. The CDR3 runs 12 residues. CDR3 loop: CASSDGQAEAFF. The CDR3 coding sequence is TGTGCCAGCAGCGACGGACAAGCTGAAGCTTTCTTT.

V usage is TRBV2 and J usage is TRBJ2-7; D possibly corresponds to TRBD2 (5 bases). The CDR3 totals 13 residues. Germline values: CDR1 SNHLY, CDR2 FYNNEI. With 3 bases removed from V and 4 bases from J, the gap between germline ends came to 10 bases. Here the CDR3 DNA reads TGTGCCAGCAGTGAGGGAGTACGGTACGAGCAGTACGTC. Its translation is CASSEGVRYEQYV.

V is TRBV28 and J is TRBJ1-2; TRBD1 agrees at 7 bases. The germline gives CDR1 MDHEN, CDR2 SYDVKM. The CDR3 consists of 18 residues. J was trimmed by 0 bases and V by 1 base; bases with no gene match: 11. The CDR3 reads CASSLFWTGDGPNYGYTF. DNA for the CDR3: TGTGCCAGCAGTTTATTTTGGACAGGTGACGGACCTAACTATGGCTACACCTTC.

The rearrangement uses TRBV7-2 and TRBJ2-7; D not resolved. V was trimmed by 1 base and J by 4 bases, leaving 11 bases between them. Germline V CDR1 and CDR2: SGHTA, FQGNSA. The CDR3 extends over 14 amino acids. CDR3 residues: CASSLGSGGYEQYV. DNA for the CDR3: TGTGCCAGCAGCTTAGGCTCGGGTGGATACGAGCAGTACGTC.

V usage is TRBV6-4 and J usage is TRBJ1-6; 9 bases fit TRBD1. The trim removed 4 bases at V and 8 bases at J, leaving 9 bases unmatched. In germline, CDR1 is MRHNA, CDR2 SNTAGT. The CDR3 sequence is 16 residues long. The CDR3 DNA is TGTGCCAGCAGTGGGATTCCGGGACAGGGAGATTCACCCCTCCACTTT. Translation gives CASSGIPGQGDSPLHF.

The chain has TRBV10-3 and TRBJ2-6; D uncertain. Germline V gives CDR1 ENHRY, CDR2 SYGVKD. The ends were cut back, 10 bases at V and 4 bases at J, with 17 bases in the middle. The CDR3 contains 15 residues. This CDR3 is CATTPEVAGANVLTF. Written as DNA, the CDR3 is TGTGCCACCACCCCTGAGGTGGCAGGGGCCAACGTCCTGACTTTC.

Concerning this clone: This sample includes further DNA sequences coding for the same CDR3. The chain is built from TRBV2 and TRBJ2-5, with 7 bases identical to TRBD2. Trimming took 3 bases from V and 4 from J; bases not matched to a gene: 5. This CDR3 is 14 amino acids long. Germline V gene data show CDR1 as SNHLY and CDR2 as FYNNEI. The chain's CDR3 is CASSELAGIETQYF. CDR3 nucleotide sequence: TGTGCCAGCAGTGAGTTAGCGGGCATAGAGACCCAGTACTTC.

The genes are TRBV6-5 and TRBJ2-2; 7 nucleotides agree with TRBD2. Germline loops: CDR1 MNHEY, CDR2 SVGAGI. This CDR3 region has 14 residues. V shed 6 bases, J shed 4 bases, and the junction held 5 bases outside the gene matches. The CDR3 DNA follows: TGTGCCAGCAGCGCCGGACTAGTCACCGGGGAGCTGTTTTTT. Amino acids: CASSAGLVTGELFF.

This chain uses TRBV24-1 with TRBJ2-7; 9 bases are a match to TRBD1. Germline V gives CDR1 KGHDR, CDR2 SFDVKD. The CDR3 has 13 amino acids. The V and J ends lost 9 bases and 1 base, in that order; junction bases with no gene match: 3. This CDR3 is CATDGTGSYEQYF. As DNA, the CDR3 is TGTGCCACCGACGGGACAGGGTCCTACGAGCAGTACTTC.

This chain links TRBV7-8 with TRBJ2-5; D possibly corresponds to TRBD2 (6 bases). CDR1 is SGHVS, CDR2 FQNEAQ, per germline. Trimming stripped 5 bases from V and 2 bases from J, with 15 bases between. This CDR3 is built from 15 residues. The CDR3: CASSRWRGEQETQYF. The CDR3 DNA reads TGTGCCAGCAGCCGCTGGCGGGGTGAACAAGAGACCCAGTACTTC.

The CDR3, as DNA: TGCGCCAGCAGCCAATACAGTTTGGAACCTGAAGCTTTCTTT. This sequence encodes CASSQYSLEPEAFF. This chain links TRBV4-3 with TRBJ1-1, with no clear D. V dropped 2 bases and J dropped 6 bases, with 13 bases sitting between them. The V gene's germline CDR1 is LGHNA and CDR2 YSLEER. The CDR3 loop spans 14 amino acids.

The chain is built from TRBV10-2 and TRBJ2-3; the D is unclear. CDR1 WSHSY and CDR2 SAAADI come from the germline V gene. Trimming removed 8 bases from V and 8 bases from J, with 17 bases in between. The CDR3 covers 13 residues. CDR3 protein: CASSERARVTQYF. The CDR3 DNA reads as TGCGCCAGCTCAGAGCGAGCACGGGTTACGCAGTATTTT.

This clone was detected only once. The rearrangement joins TRBV5-4 to TRBJ2-5; 9 nucleotides match TRBD1. Trimming removed 4 bases from V and 4 bases from J; junction bases left unmatched: 5. CDR1 SGHNT and CDR2 YYREEE come from the germline V gene (reference sequence). The CDR3 runs 14 residues. DNA of the CDR3: TGTGCCAGCAGCGGAGAGGACAGGGGAGAGACCCAGTACTTC. As protein: CASSGEDRGETQYF.

This clone was observed a single time. The rearrangement uses TRBV18 and TRBJ2-1, with 10 bases that match TRBD1. This CDR3 is 14 amino acids long. Germline lookup yields CDR1 KGHSH and CDR2 LQKENI. V dropped 6 bases and J dropped 7; count of bases not matched to a gene: 6. CDR3 sequence: CASSGTGVLNEQFF. CDR3 DNA sequence: TGTGCCAGCTCCGGGACAGGGGTTCTGAATGAGCAGTTCTTC.

The J gene is TRBJ1-4, the V gene TRBV19; D is unclear. The germline V gene encodes CDR1 LNHDA and CDR2 SQIVND (reference sequence). V shed 5 bases and J shed 1 base, with 14 bases lying between them. The CDR3 has 16 residues. The CDR3 is CASSPRGMGTNEKLFF. The CDR3 nucleotides are TGTGCCAGTAGTCCCCGAGGAATGGGAACTAATGAAAAACTGTTTTTT.

This CDR3 reads CASSPTPEGNQPQHF. The CDR3 nucleotides are TGCGCCAGCAGCCCGACACCGGAGGGGAATCAGCCCCAGCATTTT. V and J are TRBV5-1 and TRBJ1-5; D may be TRBD1 (5 bases). Germline assignment: CDR1 SGHRS and CDR2 YFSETQ. Between the trimmed V and J ends, which lost 4 bases and 4 bases, there was a span of 15 bases. This CDR3 spans 15 amino acids.

The chain recombines TRBV6-6 with TRBJ2-1, with TRBD2 as a possible D gene (6 bases). Germline V gene data show CDR1 as MNHNY and CDR2 as SVGAGI (reference sequence). This CDR3 comprises 13 residues. Trimming removed 8 bases at V and 8 bases at J, with 16 bases between. This chain's CDR3 is CASSGRGVYEQFF. The CDR3 region has the DNA TGTGCCAGCTCAGGGCGGGGAGTGTATGAGCAGTTCTTC.

The chain employs TRBV5-1 and TRBJ2-5; 9 bases align to TRBD1. V lost 3 bases and J lost 5; bases outside the gene matches: 17. Germline V lookup: CDR1 SGHRS, CDR2 YFSETQ. CDR3 size: 18 residues. The CDR3 loop reads CASSSPPGQGFPGETQYF. The CDR3 DNA sequence: TGCGCCAGCAGCTCCCCCCCGGGACAGGGTTTTCCCGGGGAGACCCAGTACTTC.